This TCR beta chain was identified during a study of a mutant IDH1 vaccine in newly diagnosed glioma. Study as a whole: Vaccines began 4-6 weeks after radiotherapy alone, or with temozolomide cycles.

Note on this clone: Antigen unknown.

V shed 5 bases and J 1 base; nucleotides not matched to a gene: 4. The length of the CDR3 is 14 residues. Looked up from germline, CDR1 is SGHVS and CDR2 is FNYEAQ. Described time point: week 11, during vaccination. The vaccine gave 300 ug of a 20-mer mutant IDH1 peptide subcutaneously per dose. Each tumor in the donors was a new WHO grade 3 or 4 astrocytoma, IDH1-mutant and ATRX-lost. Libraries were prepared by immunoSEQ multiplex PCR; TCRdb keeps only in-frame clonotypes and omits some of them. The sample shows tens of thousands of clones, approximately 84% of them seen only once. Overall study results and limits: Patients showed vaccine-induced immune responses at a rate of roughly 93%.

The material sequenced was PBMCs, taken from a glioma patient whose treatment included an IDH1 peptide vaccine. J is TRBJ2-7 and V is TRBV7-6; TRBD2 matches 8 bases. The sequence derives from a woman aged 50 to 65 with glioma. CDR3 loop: CASSPGGNSYEQYF. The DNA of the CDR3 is TGTGCCAGCAGCCCGGGAGGGAATTCCTACGAGCAGTACTTC.